Reported below is one T cell receptor beta chain. What it binds is not known. The sample belongs to a study of OX40 agonist ivuxolimab in advanced cancers. Looking at the study overall: Every 2 weeks, patients received ivuxolimab intravenously, dosed at 0.01 to 10 mg/kg. Head and neck, renal cell, melanoma or hepatocellular carcinoma were the cancers that dose-escalation patients had.

Using immunoSEQ multiplex PCR, the repertoire was profiled, and TCRdb retains in-frame clones only, with some absent. Here the sample spans 90,000 or so clones, roughly nine tenths being singletons. The CDR3 sequence is 14 residues long. Germline CDR1 and CDR2: MNHEY and SMNVEV (reference sequence). With V trimmed by 8 bases and J by 6 bases, 6 bases remained unmatched. Study-wide results and limits: Expanded peripheral T-cell antigen specificity went undetermined.

This sample comprised CD4+ or CD8+ T cells sorted from blood, obtained in a trial of the OX40 agonist ivuxolimab. The receptor comes from an adult with an advanced solid tumor such as melanoma, head and neck, liver or kidney cancer. The chain carries TRBV27 and TRBJ2-7, with TRBD2 matching over 14 bases. CDR3 nucleotides: TGTGCCAGCGGTCGAGGACTAGCGGGAGGCGAGCAGTACTTC. Translation: CASGRGLAGGEQYF.